The 22 T cell receptor beta chains reported below all come from one sample, sequenced in a study of vaccination and CD4 T cells after COVID-19. At the Johns Hopkins FTIC core, DNA taken from cultured CD4+ T cells was sequenced by way of the Oncomine TCR Beta short-read assay. MiXCR was run by TCRdb on the PCR reads, yielding one entry per CDR3 protein. Of approximately 15,000 distinct CDR3 sequences listed, about 59% are singletons. Their recognized antigens are unknown. Noted treatment: roughly 10-day PBMC culture with coronavirus spike peptide pools or control peptides (ViraFEST assay). Material: CD4+ T cells from blood, cultured in vitro, obtained before SARS-CoV-2 vaccination. These receptors all come from a human donor who had recovered from COVID-19.

The CDR3 spells CSARRRADEQFF. CDR3 nucleotide sequence: TGCAGTGCTAGGCGTAGGGCCGATGAGCAGTTCTTC. The chain has TRBV20-1 and TRBJ2-1, with D hard to call. The CDR3 totals 12 residues. The germline CDR1 and CDR2 sequences are DFQATT and SNEGSKA (reference sequence). V was trimmed by 3 bases and J by 8 bases, leaving 11 bases between them.

The chain links TRBV6-2 or TRBV6-3 to TRBJ2-3, with TRBD1 identical over 7 bases. The J segment lost 0 bases and the V segment lost 6 bases, leaving 3 bases of the junction unmatched. CDR1 is MNHEY, CDR2 SVGEGT, per germline. There are 14 residues in the CDR3. The DNA of the CDR3 is TGTGCCAGCAGCCACAGGGGAAGCACAGATACGCAGTATTTT. Translation: CASSHRGSTDTQYF.

The chain joins TRBV15 to TRBJ2-3; unclear D gene. Germline V gives CDR1 LNHNV, CDR2 YYDKDF (reference sequence). V was trimmed by 0 bases and J by 6 bases, leaving 10 bases between them. CDR3 size: 14 residues. CDR3 in DNA: TGTGCCACCAGCAGAGAGGGTCCTGGGGATACGCAGTATTTT. Encoded protein: CATSREGPGDTQYF.

This chain joins TRBV20-1 and TRBJ2-7, with D possibly TRBD2 on 5 matching bases. The CDR3 runs to 13 residues. Per germline, CDR1 DFQATT and CDR2 SNEGSKA (reference sequence). The ends were cut back, 6 bases at V and 6 bases at J, with 18 bases in the middle. The chain's CDR3 is CSAYPGRGGEQYF. The CDR3 DNA reads as TGCAGTGCGTACCCCGGGCGAGGAGGCGAGCAGTACTTC.

The chain is built from TRBV20-1 and TRBJ1-1; possible D gene TRBD1, 5 bases. The CDR3 sequence is 15 residues long. Trimming stripped 6 bases from V and 2 bases from J, with 19 bases between. The germline gives CDR1 DFQATT, CDR2 SNEGSKA (reference sequence). DNA for the CDR3: TGCAGTGCGCAGACAGCTTACTTAGTAAACACTGAAGCTTTCTTT. Residues: CSAQTAYLVNTEAFF.

The chain combines TRBV7-9 with TRBJ2-2; the D is unclear. Germline-derived CDR1 and CDR2 are SEHNR and FQNEAQ (reference sequence). This CDR3 has 13 amino acids. V was clipped by 5 bases and J by 6 bases, with 10 bases between them. CDR3 DNA sequence: TGTGCCAGCAGCCGGGCAATTTCCGGGGAGCTGTTTTTT. This translates into CASSRAISGELFF.

The V gene is TRBV6-2 or TRBV6-3, the J gene TRBJ2-3; possible D gene TRBD2, 5 bases. Germline V lookup: CDR1 MNHEY, CDR2 SVGEGT. V was trimmed by 2 bases and J by 0 bases, leaving 9 bases between them. The CDR3 has 15 amino acids. For the CDR3, the DNA is TGTGCCAGCAGTTACGGGAGAGCTAGCACAGATACGCAGTATTTT. Translated: CASSYGRASTDTQYF.

This sequence joins TRBV19 and TRBJ2-1; possible D gene TRBD1, 6 bases. The CDR3 contains 11 residues. The germline V gene encodes CDR1 LNHDA and CDR2 SQIVND (reference sequence). Trimming stripped 3 bases from V and 9 bases from J, with 6 bases between. The CDR3 DNA is TGTGCCAGTAGTATCAGGGGTGAGCAGTTCTTC. It translates to CASSIRGEQFF. The variable domain in full, with the rest retrieved from reference TRBV19 and TRBJ2-1, is DGGITQSPKYLFRKEGQNVTLSCEQNLNHDAMYWYRQDPGQGLRLIYYSQIVNDFQKGDIAEGYSVSREKKESFPLTVTSAQKNPTAFYLCASSIRGEQFFGPGTRLTVL.

The rearrangement joins TRBV6-1 to TRBJ1-2; D uncertain. The ends were cut back, 2 bases at V and 6 bases at J, with 7 bases in the middle. Germline V lookup: CDR1 MNHNS, CDR2 SASEGT. The CDR3 is made up of 12 amino acids. DNA of the CDR3: TGTGCCAGCAGTGAATTACAGCATGGCTACACCTTC. Translating gives CASSELQHGYTF.

The chain has TRBV7-2 and TRBJ1-2; the D is unclear. V was clipped by 1 base and J by 4 bases, with 13 bases between them. The CDR3 runs to 15 residues. Germline values: CDR1 SGHTA, CDR2 FQGNSA. This CDR3 reads CASSLVLPESYGYTF. Here the CDR3 DNA reads TGTGCCAGCAGCTTAGTCCTACCAGAATCCTATGGCTACACCTTC.

This clonotype occurred a few times. The genes are TRBV20-1 and TRBJ2-3, with D perhaps matching TRBD2 (6 bases). V gave up 3 bases and J gave up 4 bases, with 23 bases separating them. CDR1 and CDR2 (germline): DFQATT, SNEGSKA (reference sequence). This CDR3 is built from 17 residues. For the CDR3, the DNA is TGCAGTGCTAGCTATCCCACTAGGGACTTACAGGCAGATACGCAGTATTTT. Residues: CSASYPTRDLQADTQYF.

V gene TRBV5-6 combines with J gene TRBJ1-6; no clear D gene. Germline V gives CDR1 SGHDT, CDR2 YYEEEE. The CDR3 loop spans 13 amino acids. V dropped 0 bases and J dropped 4 bases, with 2 bases sitting between them. This CDR3 reads CASSLGYNSPLHF. The CDR3 region has the DNA TGTGCCAGCAGCTTGGGATATAATTCACCCCTCCACTTT.

The chain uses TRBV10-2 and TRBJ1-1; the D is unclear. V was cut by 6 bases and J by 6 bases, with 14 bases left in between. The CDR3 spans 13 residues. CDR1 and CDR2 (germline): WSHSY, SAAADI. This CDR3 reads CASSPRIGSEAFF. CDR3 DNA sequence: TGCGCCAGCAGCCCTAGGATAGGTTCTGAAGCTTTCTTT.

This chain connects TRBV30 to TRBJ1-1; D ambiguous. Germline V gives CDR1 GTSNPN, CDR2 SVGIG (reference sequence). Trimming shortened V by 3 bases and J by 0 bases, and 8 bases separated the two germline ends. The CDR3 loop spans 13 amino acids. For the CDR3, the DNA is TGTGCCTGGAGGGGCACTATGAACACTGAAGCTTTCTTT. Translation gives CAWRGTMNTEAFF.

In this sample, this clonotype turned up a few times. The rearrangement joins TRBV20-1 to TRBJ1-3; TRBD1 agrees at 8 bases. There are 13 residues in the CDR3. Per the germline V gene, CDR1 is DFQATT and CDR2 is SNEGSKA (reference sequence). Losses at the gene ends were 4 bases for V and 2 bases for J; bases not matched to a gene: 1. The CDR3 loop is CSANRGTGNTIYF. Here the CDR3 DNA reads TGCAGTGCTAACAGGGGGACTGGAAACACCATATATTTT.

The chain recombines TRBV6-1 with TRBJ1-2, with D maybe TRBD1 (5 bases). Trimming shortened V by 5 bases and J by 4 bases, and 14 bases separated the two germline ends. Per the germline V gene, CDR1 is MNHNS and CDR2 is SASEGT. There are 14 residues in the CDR3. This chain's CDR3 is CASSTTTGGYGYTF. The CDR3 bases are TGTGCCAGCAGTACTACTACAGGCGGCTATGGCTACACCTTC.

The table lists this clonotype with a few counts. The chain links TRBV6-1 to TRBJ2-7; D possibly matches TRBD1 or TRBD2 (6 bases each). Per the germline V gene, CDR1 is MNHNS and CDR2 is SASEGT. CDR3 size: 15 residues. Deletions cut 2 bases from V and 0 bases from J, with 11 bases between. The CDR3 DNA sequence: TGTGCCAGCAGTGAACTCGGGGGCCACTCCTACGAGCAGTACTTC. It yields the protein CASSELGGHSYEQYF.

V and J are TRBV28 and TRBJ2-1; either TRBD1 or TRBD2 may fit D (6 bases each). With 3 bases removed from V and 7 bases from J, the gap between germline ends came to 16 bases. Germline values: CDR1 MDHEN, CDR2 SYDVKM. CDR3 size: 15 residues. This CDR3 reads CASSFGGYMSNEQFF. CDR3 DNA: TGTGCCAGCAGTTTCGGGGGCTATATGAGTAATGAGCAGTTCTTC. The variable domain in full, completed from reference TRBV28 and TRBJ2-1, reads DVKVTQSSRYLVKRTGEKVFLECVQDMDHENMFWYRQDPGLGLRLIYFSYDVKMKEKGDIPEGYSVSREKKERFSLILESASTNQTSMYLCASSFGGYMSNEQFFGPGTRLTVL.

The genes are TRBV14 and TRBJ2-5, with 8 bases lining up with TRBD1. Germline CDR1 and CDR2: SGHDN and FVKESK. After removal of 6 bases from V and 5 bases from J, the junction contained 14 bases not matched to a gene. The CDR3 has 16 amino acids. In nucleotides, the CDR3 is TGTGCCAGCAGTCCTGACCGGACAGGGCACATGGAGACCCAGTACTTC. This encodes CASSPDRTGHMETQYF.

The chain joins TRBV6-2 or TRBV6-3 to TRBJ2-5; 13 bases map to TRBD2. CDR3 size: 14 residues. Unmatched junction bases numbered 5, after V lost 8 bases and J lost 5 bases. CDR1 is MNHEY, CDR2 SVGEGT, per germline. The CDR3 region is CASATSGRRETQYF. The CDR3, as DNA: TGTGCCAGCGCGACTAGCGGGAGGCGGGAGACCCAGTACTTC.

In its sample, this clonotype was seen a few times. This sequence joins TRBV6-1 and TRBJ2-7; D gene uncertain. CDR1 and CDR2 from the germline V gene are MNHNS and SASEGT. CDR3 length: 13 amino acids. V shed 6 bases and J shed 2 bases, with 11 bases lying between them. The CDR3 DNA sequence: TGTGCCAGCAGAGAGACACCGCCCTACGAGCAGTACTTC. Its translation is CASRETPPYEQYF.

The chain joins TRBV11-2 to TRBJ1-5; 11 nucleotides line up with TRBD1. V gave up 5 bases and J gave up 2 bases; unmatched junction bases: 2. The CDR3 spans 15 residues. CDR1 is SGHAT, CDR2 FQNNGV, per germline. CDR3 sequence: CASSADRGRNQPQHF. The DNA for the CDR3 is TGTGCCAGCAGCGCGGACAGGGGGCGCAATCAGCCCCAGCATTTT.